This T cell receptor beta chain was sequenced for a study of T cells in Graves' hyperthyroidism and ophthalmopathy. Researchers took RNA transcripts and amplified the TCR beta CDR3 regions from them. The HTBI primer set was used in a first-round RT-PCR of the TCR CDR3. Each CDR3 protein is one row after TCRdb ran MiXCR on the multiplex PCR reads. This table has about 380,000 distinct CDR3 sequences, roughly 13% appearing once. The germline CDR1 and CDR2 sequences are DFQATT and SNEGSKA (reference sequence). The V and J ends lost 0 bases and 2 bases respectively, with 13 bases between them. The CDR3 runs 15 residues. This clonotype has a count of ten or more.

The rearrangement links TRBV20-1 to TRBJ1-1; D unclear. The clonotype comes from a man under 40 with Graves' hyperthyroidism that later progressed to Graves' ophthalmopathy. The source material was blood. CDR3 sequence: CSARDWRLSNTEAFF. The CDR3 nucleotides read TGCAGTGCTAGAGATTGGCGGTTGTCTAACACTGAAGCTTTCTTT.